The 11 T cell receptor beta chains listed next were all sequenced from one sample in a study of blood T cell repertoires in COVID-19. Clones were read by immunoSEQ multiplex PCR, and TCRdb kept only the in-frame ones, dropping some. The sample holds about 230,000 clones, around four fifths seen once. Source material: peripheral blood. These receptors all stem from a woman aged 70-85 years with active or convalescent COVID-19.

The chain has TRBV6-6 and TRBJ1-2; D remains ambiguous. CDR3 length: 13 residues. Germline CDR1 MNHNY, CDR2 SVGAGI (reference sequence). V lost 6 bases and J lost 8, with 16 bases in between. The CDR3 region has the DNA TGTGCCAGCAGAATAATGGACGGAGGGGGCTACACCTTC. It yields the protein CASRIMDGGGYTF.

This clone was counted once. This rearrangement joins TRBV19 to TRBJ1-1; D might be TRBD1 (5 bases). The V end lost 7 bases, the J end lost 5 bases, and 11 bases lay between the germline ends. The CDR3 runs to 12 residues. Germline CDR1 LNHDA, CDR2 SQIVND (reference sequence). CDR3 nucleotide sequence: TGTGCCAGTACCCGGGAGGGGACTGAAGCTTTCTTT. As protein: CASTREGTEAFF.

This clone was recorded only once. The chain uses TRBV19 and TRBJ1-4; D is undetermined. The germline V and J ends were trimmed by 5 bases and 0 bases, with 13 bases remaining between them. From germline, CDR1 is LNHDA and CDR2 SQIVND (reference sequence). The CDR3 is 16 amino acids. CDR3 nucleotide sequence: TGTGCCAGTAGTGCCTATACCGCTGCAACTAATGAAAAACTGTTTTTT. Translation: CASSAYTAATNEKLFF.

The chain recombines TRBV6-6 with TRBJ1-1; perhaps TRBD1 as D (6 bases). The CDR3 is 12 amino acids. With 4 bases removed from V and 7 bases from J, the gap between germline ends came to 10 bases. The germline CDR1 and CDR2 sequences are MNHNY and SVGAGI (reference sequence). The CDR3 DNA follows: TGTGCCAGCAGTTCAGGGGCGGTTGAAGCTTTCTTT. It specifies CASSSGAVEAFF.

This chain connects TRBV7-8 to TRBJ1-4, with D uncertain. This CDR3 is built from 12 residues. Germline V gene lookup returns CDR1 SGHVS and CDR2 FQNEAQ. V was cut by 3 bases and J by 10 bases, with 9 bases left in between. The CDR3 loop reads CASSFSRGKLFF. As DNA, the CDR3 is TGTGCCAGCAGCTTCTCCCGAGGAAAACTGTTTTTT.

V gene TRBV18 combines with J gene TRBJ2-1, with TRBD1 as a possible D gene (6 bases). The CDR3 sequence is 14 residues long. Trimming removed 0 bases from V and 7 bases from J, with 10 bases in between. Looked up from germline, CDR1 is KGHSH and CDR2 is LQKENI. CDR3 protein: CASSPPHTGNEQFF. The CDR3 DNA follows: TGTGCCAGCTCACCACCCCACACAGGGAATGAGCAGTTCTTC.

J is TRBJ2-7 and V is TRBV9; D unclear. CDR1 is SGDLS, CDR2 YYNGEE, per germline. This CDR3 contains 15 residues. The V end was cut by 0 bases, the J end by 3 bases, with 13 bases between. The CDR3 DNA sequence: TGTGCCAGCAGCGTAGACGCCGGGTTAGTCTACGAGCAGTACTTC. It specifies CASSVDAGLVYEQYF.

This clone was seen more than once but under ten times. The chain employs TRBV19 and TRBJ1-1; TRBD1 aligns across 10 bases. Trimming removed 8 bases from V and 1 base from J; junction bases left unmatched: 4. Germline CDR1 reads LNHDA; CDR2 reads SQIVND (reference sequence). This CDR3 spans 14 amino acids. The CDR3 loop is CASDRGLRNTEAFF. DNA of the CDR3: TGTGCCAGTGACAGGGGGCTAAGGAACACTGAAGCTTTCTTT.

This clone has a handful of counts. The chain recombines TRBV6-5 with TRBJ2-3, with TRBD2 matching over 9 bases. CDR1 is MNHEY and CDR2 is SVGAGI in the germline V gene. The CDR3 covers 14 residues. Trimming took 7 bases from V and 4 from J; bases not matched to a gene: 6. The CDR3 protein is CASKRGARADTQYF. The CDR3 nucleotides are TGTGCCAGCAAGCGGGGGGCCCGCGCAGATACGCAGTATTTT.

This CDR3 is CASTIRQVGTEAFF. The CDR3 bases are TGTGCCAGCACGATCCGGCAGGTTGGTACTGAAGCTTTCTTT. V is TRBV2 and J is TRBJ1-1; D is uncertain. Germline V gene lookup returns CDR1 SNHLY and CDR2 FYNNEI. V shed 7 bases and J shed 5 bases, with 17 bases lying between them. This CDR3 spans 14 amino acids.

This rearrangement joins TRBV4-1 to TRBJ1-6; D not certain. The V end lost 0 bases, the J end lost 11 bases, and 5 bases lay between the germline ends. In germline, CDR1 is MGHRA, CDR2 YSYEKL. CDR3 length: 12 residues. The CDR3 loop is CASSQDWPPLHF. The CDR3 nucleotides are TGCGCCAGCAGCCAAGACTGGCCACCCCTCCACTTT.